The 6 T cell receptor beta chains below come from one sample, sequenced in a study of blood T cell repertoires in COVID-19 (dated by TCRdb to the early 2020s). Library preparation employed the immunoSEQ multiplex PCR assay. TCRdb took this table from immuneACCESS and kept in-frame rearrangements with V and J called. Such tables lack part of the clones; where checked against another copy, unresolved V genes explain under half of the gap, and the rest is unexplained. The sample table holds 170,000 or so clones, of which around 80% were seen once. Approximately 7% of the sample is held by the ten biggest clonotypes. Material for sequencing was peripheral blood. The receptors were gathered from a man in his 70s with active or convalescent COVID-19.

The chain links TRBV7-2 to TRBJ2-2; no firm D call. The CDR3 is 13 amino acids. From germline, CDR1 is SGHTA and CDR2 FQGNSA. The V end lost 0 bases, the J end lost 7 bases, and 6 bases lay between the germline ends. Written as DNA, the CDR3 is TGTGCCAGCAGCTTAGCGCGAGTCGGGGAGCTGTTTTTT. Protein product: CASSLARVGELFF.

The rearrangement links TRBV7-9 to TRBJ2-1; 7 nucleotides align to TRBD2. The V segment lost 7 bases and the J segment 9 bases; nucleotides outside the gene matches: 9. This CDR3 comprises 13 residues. Germline assignment: CDR1 SEHNR and CDR2 FQNEAQ (reference sequence). CDR3 in DNA: TGTGCCAGCACCCTAAGCGGGGTAGGTGAGCAGTTCTTC. This encodes CASTLSGVGEQFF.

The genes are TRBV6-5 and TRBJ1-2; TRBD1 matches 9 bases. Germline V gene data show CDR1 as MNHEY and CDR2 as SVGAGI. CDR3 size: 15 residues. V trimming: 4 bases; J trimming: 4 bases; junction bases outside the gene matches: 7. CDR3 sequence reads: CASSSGTGSLYGYTF. In DNA, the CDR3 is TGTGCCAGCAGTTCTGGGACAGGGTCCCTCTATGGCTACACCTTC.

On this clone: Other DNA sequences from this sample encode an identical CDR3 as well. The chain couples TRBV2 to TRBJ2-5; D is uncertain. The CDR3 loop spans 11 amino acids. Trimming took 6 bases from V and 2 from J, leaving 4 bases between them. CDR1 SNHLY and CDR2 FYNNEI come from the germline V gene. The CDR3 region has the DNA TGTGCCAGCAGGCTACAAGAGACCCAGTACTTC. Translated, it gives CASRLQETQYF.

J is TRBJ2-5 and V is TRBV7-2, with unresolved D. Germline V gene data show CDR1 as SGHTA and CDR2 as FQGNSA. The CDR3 sequence is 12 residues long. V was shortened by 1 base and J by 9 bases, with 9 bases between the two germline ends. The CDR3 loop reads CASSLERSAQYF. CDR3 in DNA: TGTGCCAGCAGCTTAGAGAGGAGTGCCCAGTACTTC.

The chain has TRBV10-2 and TRBJ2-3; no clear D gene. The CDR3 covers 11 residues. V lost 5 bases and J lost 4, with 4 bases in between. Germline assignment: CDR1 WSHSY and CDR2 SAAADI. The CDR3 coding sequence is TGCGCCAGCAGTTCGGCAGATACGCAGTATTTT. Amino acids: CASSSADTQYF.